This T cell receptor beta chain is from a study of blood T cell repertoires in COVID-19 (dated by TCRdb to 2020 to 2021). Notes on the research overall: The collaborator samples originated in the United States, Italy and Spain and spanned the acute and convalescent phases of COVID-19. The material from the prospective study consisted of cDNA or gDNA derived from T cells, B-cell-depleted T cells, or PBMCs. The dataset comprised deeply sampled blood TCRbeta repertoires from subjects exposed to, actively infected with, or recovered from COVID-19. The repertoires were released in a freely available public database intended as a resource for research on the immune response to SARS-CoV-2. The samples were drawn from the first 160 participants of the ongoing ImmuneRACE study and from 1,254 subjects provided by 6 global collaborators. The sample metadata nearly always contained a de-identified subject ID, COVID-19 status, age in years and sex. Where HLA class I and class II types were available, the types were taken from metadata supplied by the sample provider, not from assay-based typing.

Another Seattle source contributed samples from volunteer blood donors who had recovered from COVID-19. Whole blood was collected in K2EDTA tubes by collaborating institutions according to the institutions' own protocols. Collaborator samples were shipped for TCRbeta analysis as frozen whole blood, isolated PBMCs, or DNA extracted from either sample type. Notes on this clone: It has no known antigen specificity. Nothing much larger sits one base from this clone, and base qualities are not available.

V is pruned by 8 bases and J by 0 bases, leaving 8 bases of the junction without a gene match. CDR1 and CDR2 are read off the germline V gene (reference sequence) as MNHNY and SVGAGI. From its cysteine to its phenylalanine, the CDR3 spans 16 amino acids. Only the CDR3 portion is preserved as DNA: 48 bases, with reading frame beginning at the first base. Broad study findings and their caveats: How much clinical and demographic metadata was included differed by source and by participant, and the metadata was provided uncurated.

TCRbeta CDR3 regions were amplified from genomic DNA using the immunoSEQ Assay, a bias-controlled multiplex PCR. Per the original workflow: The number of nucleated cells in each sample was estimated by amplification of reference gene primers within the assay. To quantify the absolute abundance of each unique TCRbeta CDR3 rearrangement, sequence reads were collapsed and filtered. For each sample, productive Simpson clonality was calculated as the square root of Simpson's diversity index across productive rearrangements. The source is immuneACCESS, and TCRdb retained only in-frame sequences with V and J called. Part of the clones is not carried over; for the studies checked, unresolved V genes explain less than half of this, and the remainder is unexplained. The V and J calls and clone size are taken from that table; D and trimming were inferred from the DNA. The sample table shows some 250,000 clones, and about nine tenths are seen once. The ten largest make up about 2% of the sample.

The receptor chain draws on TRBV6-6 and TRBJ2-1; 9 of the junction bases match TRBD2. The sequence derives from a man younger than 40 who had recovered from COVID-19. Sequencing was done on a sample of peripheral blood. The encoded CDR3 is CASAYLAGFSYNEQFF. The DNA sequence is as follows: TGTGCCAGCGCTTACCTAGCGGGGTTCTCCTACAATGAGCAGTTCTTC.